This record covers a single TCR beta chain. This entry comes from a study of OX40 agonist ivuxolimab in advanced cancers. Clones were sequenced by immunoSEQ multiplex PCR, and TCRdb holds only the in-frame ones, with some missing. Of over 70,000 clones detected, around 89% appear once; the ten largest clones hold roughly 0.56%. Per the germline V gene, CDR1 is SGHRS and CDR2 is YFSETQ. The CDR3 covers 14 residues. The V segment lost 4 bases and the J segment 1 base; nucleotides outside the gene matches: 2. The sequences come from CD4+ or CD8+ T cells sorted from blood, collected in a trial of the OX40 agonist ivuxolimab. The sequence was obtained from an adult with an advanced solid tumor such as melanoma, head and neck, liver or kidney cancer. The chain uses TRBV5-1 and TRBJ2-5, with TRBD1 matching 9 bases. The CDR3 loop reads CASSQDRGQETQYF. The CDR3 bases are TGCGCCAGCAGCCAGGACAGGGGCCAAGAGACCCAGTACTTC.